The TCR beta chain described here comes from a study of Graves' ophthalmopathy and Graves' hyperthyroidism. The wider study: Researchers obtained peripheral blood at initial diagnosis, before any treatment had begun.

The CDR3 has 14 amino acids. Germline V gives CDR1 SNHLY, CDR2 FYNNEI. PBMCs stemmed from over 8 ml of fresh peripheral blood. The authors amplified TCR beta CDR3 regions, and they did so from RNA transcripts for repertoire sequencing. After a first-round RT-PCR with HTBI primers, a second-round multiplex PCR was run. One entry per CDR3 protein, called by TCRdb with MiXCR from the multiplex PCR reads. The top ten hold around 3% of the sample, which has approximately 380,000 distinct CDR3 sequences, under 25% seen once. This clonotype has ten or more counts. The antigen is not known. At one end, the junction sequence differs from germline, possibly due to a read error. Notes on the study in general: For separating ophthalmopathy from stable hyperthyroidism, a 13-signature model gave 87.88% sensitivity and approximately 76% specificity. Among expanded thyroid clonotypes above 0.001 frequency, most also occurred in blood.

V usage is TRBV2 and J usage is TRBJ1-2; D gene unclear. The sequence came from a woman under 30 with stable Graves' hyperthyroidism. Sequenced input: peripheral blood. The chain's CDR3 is CVSSEAADLYGYTF. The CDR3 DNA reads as TGTGTCAGCAGTGAAGCGGCAGATCTCTATGGCTACACCTTC.